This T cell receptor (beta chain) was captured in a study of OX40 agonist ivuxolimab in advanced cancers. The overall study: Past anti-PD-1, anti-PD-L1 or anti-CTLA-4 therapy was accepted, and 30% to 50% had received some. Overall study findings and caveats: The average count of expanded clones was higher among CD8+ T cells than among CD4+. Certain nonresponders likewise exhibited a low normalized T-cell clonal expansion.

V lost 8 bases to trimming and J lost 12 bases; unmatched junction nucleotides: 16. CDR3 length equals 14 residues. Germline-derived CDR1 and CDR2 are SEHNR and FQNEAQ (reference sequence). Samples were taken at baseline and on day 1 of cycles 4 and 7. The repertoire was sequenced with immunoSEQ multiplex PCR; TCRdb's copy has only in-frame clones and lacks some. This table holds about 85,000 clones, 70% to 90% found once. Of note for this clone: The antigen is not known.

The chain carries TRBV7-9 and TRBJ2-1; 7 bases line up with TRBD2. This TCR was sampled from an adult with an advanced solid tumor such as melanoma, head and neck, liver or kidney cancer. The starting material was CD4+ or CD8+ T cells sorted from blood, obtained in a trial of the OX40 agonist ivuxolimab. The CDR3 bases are TGTGCCAGCGGGCCGGGACTAACGGTTTTCGGGCAGTTCTTC. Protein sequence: CASGPGLTVFGQFF.